Listed below are T cell receptor beta chains from one sample, sequenced in a study of cytomegalovirus exposure and HLA in healthy donors. Profiled with immunoSEQ multiplex PCR; TCRdb holds only in-frame clones, not every one. The top ten clones hold about 0.47% of a sample with about 230,000 clones, around 78% of them seen once. Sequencing was performed on PBMCs. These receptor sequences come from a boy younger than 18 in good health and CMV-seronegative. The CDR3 runs from the conserved cysteine through the conserved F or W. D genes are given only for firm matches. Clone size is given for some rows only: seen once, a few or many times, or a class if the clone is expanded.

D gene,J gene,clone size,V gene,CDR3 DNA,CDR3 protein
-,TRBJ1-2,-,TRBV9,TGTGCCAGCAGCGGCAACAGGGTCCACCTAGCCTGGGGCTACACCTTC,CASSGNRVHLAWGYTF
-,TRBJ2-2,-,TRBV5-6,TGTGCCAGCAGCTTGGCCGGGTCAGGGCGGACCGGGGAGCTGTTTTTT,CASSLAGSGRTGELFF
-,TRBJ1-3,-,TRBV13,TGTGCCAGCAGCCTAAGACAGGTCTTCGGTGGAAACACCATATATTTT,CASSLRQVFGGNTIYF
-,TRBJ2-2,few,TRBV29-1,TGCAGCGTTGAAGATCTCTCGGTCGGGGAGCTGTTTTTT,CSVEDLSVGELFF
-,TRBJ2-6,-,TRBV29-1,TGCAGCGTTGAAGATCTGGGAGTCAGTCACTCTGGGGCCAACGTCCTGACTTTC,CSVEDLGVSHSGANVLTF
TRBD2,TRBJ2-7,-,TRBV5-4,TGTGCCAGCAGCCGGACTAGCGGGAGCTCCTACGAGCAGTACTTC,CASSRTSGSSYEQYF
TRBD1,TRBJ1-2,-,TRBV11-2,TGTGCCAGCAGCTCTCTCCGGGACAGCCCCTATGGCTACACCTTC,CASSSLRDSPYGYTF
-,TRBJ1-3,-,TRBV2,TGTGCCAGCAAGTCCCAGGGTCCTGGAAACACCATATATTTT,CASKSQGPGNTIYF
-,TRBJ1-1,once,TRBV11-3,TGTGCCAGCACCTGGTTCGGAGGCGCTGAAGCTTTCTTT,CASTWFGGAEAFF
-,TRBJ2-4,few,TRBV19,TGTGCCAGTAGTATGGGCTGGCAGGGAAACATTCAGTACTTC,CASSMGWQGNIQYF
TRBD1,TRBJ1-2,-,TRBV5-4,TGTGCCAGCAGCCAAACCGGGACAGGGATATATGGCTACACCTTC,CASSQTGTGIYGYTF
-,TRBJ1-2,-,TRBV5-6,TGTGCCAGCAGCTTGGCGGCGGGGCGGGCTAACTATGGCTACACCTTC,CASSLAAGRANYGYTF
-,TRBJ2-7,-,TRBV10-3,TGTGCCATCAGTGAGTCTGAGAAGCCATCCTACGAGCAGTACTTC,CAISESEKPSYEQYF
-,TRBJ2-7,once,TRBV19,TGTGCCAGTAGTATCGGGACATACGCCTACGAGCAGTACTTC,CASSIGTYAYEQYF
TRBD1,TRBJ2-7,-,TRBV5-1,TGCGCCAGCAGCCCAACTGGGACAGATATCGAGCAGTACTTC,CASSPTGTDIEQYF
TRBD1,TRBJ2-3,-,TRBV27,TGTGCCAGCAGTTTATCCGCATACAGGGGGGGCACAGATACGCAGTATTTT,CASSLSAYRGGTDTQYF
-,TRBJ2-3,once,TRBV14,TGTGCCAGCAGCCAAGATCGGTGGACAGCAGATACGCAGTATTTT,CASSQDRWTADTQYF
TRBD1,TRBJ1-2,-,TRBV5-1,TGCGCCAGCAGGTCTCGACAGGGAGCTAACTATGGCTACACCTTC,CASRSRQGANYGYTF
TRBD2,TRBJ2-1,-,TRBV6-4,TGTGCCAGCAGGGCAGCGGGACGCCCCTACAATGAGCAGTTCTTC,CASRAAGRPYNEQFF
-,TRBJ1-1,-,TRBV9,TGTGCCAGCAGCGTAGTATCGTCTGAAGCTTTCTTT,CASSVVSSEAFF
-,TRBJ2-6,-,TRBV19,TGTGCCAGTAGTATTCCGCGCGGCCTGAAGACCTCTGGGGCCAACGTCCTGACTTTC,CASSIPRGLKTSGANVLTF
TRBD1,TRBJ1-2,-,TRBV29-1,TGCAGCGTTGTGAACAGGGGTCCGAACTATGGCTACACCTTC,CSVVNRGPNYGYTF
-,TRBJ1-1,-,TRBV6-6,TGTGCCAGCAGTTACTCCGACACTGAAGCTTTCTTT,CASSYSDTEAFF
-,TRBJ2-4,-,TRBV10-3,TGTGCCATCGGCGGGACAGAAAACATTCAGTACTTC,CAIGGTENIQYF
TRBD1,TRBJ1-2,-,TRBV5-8,TGTGCCAGCAGCTTAAGACAGGGCTGGGGTGGCTACACCTTC,CASSLRQGWGGYTF
-,TRBJ2-4,-,TRBV19,TGTGCCAGTAGTATAGGAAAACTAGCCAAAAACATTCAGTACTTC,CASSIGKLAKNIQYF
-,TRBJ2-5,-,TRBV7-2,TGTGCCAGCAGCTTAGTATCTAGGGGTTTTGAGACCCAGTACTTC,CASSLVSRGFETQYF
-,TRBJ2-5,few,TRBV29-1,TGCAGCGTTGGCCACCCAGAGGGTAACCAAGAGACCCAGTACTTC,CSVGHPEGNQETQYF
TRBD2,TRBJ2-7,-,TRBV9,TGTGCCAGCAGCGTAGGAAGCGGGAGGGCCCACGAGCAGTACTTC,CASSVGSGRAHEQYF
-,TRBJ1-1,-,TRBV16,TGTGCCAGCAGCCAGGGGCAGAACACTGAAGCTTTCTTT,CASSQGQNTEAFF
-,TRBJ2-2,-,TRBV5-1,TGCGCCAGCAGCTTGGGGGTTTCAAGCGGTAACACCGGGGAGCTGTTTTTT,CASSLGVSSGNTGELFF
-,TRBJ2-3,-,TRBV7-2,TGTGCCAGCAGCTTAGTAGGAGGCACAGATACGCAGTATTTT,CASSLVGGTDTQYF
-,TRBJ2-7,few,TRBV25-1,TGTGCCGAATACGAGCAGTACTTC,CAEYEQYF
TRBD2,TRBJ2-1,few,TRBV5-1,TGCGCCAGCAATCCAGGCGGGAGGAACAATGAGCAGTTCTTC,CASNPGGRNNEQFF
TRBD1,TRBJ1-5,-,TRBV6-5,TGTGCCAGCAGTCCGGACAGGGACCAGCCCCAGCATTTT,CASSPDRDQPQHF
-,TRBJ2-7,-,TRBV6-5,TGTGCCAGCAGTTACTCGAGGGCAGCCTACGAGCAGCACTTC,CASSYSRAAYEQHF
TRBD1,TRBJ1-2,-,TRBV5-1,TGCGCCAGCAGCTCGGGACAGGGGGTCGATGGCTACACCTTC,CASSSGQGVDGYTF
-,TRBJ2-5,few,TRBV7-9,TGTGCCAGCAGCCCCCTCGGTAGAGCCCAAGAGACCCAGTACTTC,CASSPLGRAQETQYF
-,TRBJ2-7,-,TRBV5-4,TGTGCCAGCAGTGAGGGAAGCTCCTACGAGCAGTACTTC,CASSEGSSYEQYF
-,TRBJ1-3,once,TRBV7-9,TGTGCCAGCAGCTCTCGGACAGACTCTGGAAACACCATATATTTT,CASSSRTDSGNTIYF
TRBD1,TRBJ2-4,-,TRBV29-1,TGCAGCATTCTGCGGGGACAGGGCAAAAACATTCAGTACTTC,CSILRGQGKNIQYF
-,TRBJ2-1,-,TRBV9,TGTGCCAGCAGTGCGACGTGGGGACTCTACTCATATGAGCAGTTCTTC,CASSATWGLYSYEQFF
TRBD2,TRBJ2-3,-,TRBV5-6,TGTGCCAGCAGCCGTTCGCTAGCGGGGGATACGCAGTATTTT,CASSRSLAGDTQYF
-,TRBJ2-1,once,TRBV11-3,TGTGCCAGCAGCGCGGTTACCGAAGGTTACAATGAGCAGTTCTTC,CASSAVTEGYNEQFF
TRBD1,TRBJ1-2,-,TRBV27,TGTGCCAGCAGTTGGACAGGGGCAGGCGGCTACACCTTC,CASSWTGAGGYTF
-,TRBJ1-1,-,TRBV7-2,TGTGCCAGCAGCTTAGTAACGGGGACTGAAGCTTTCTTT,CASSLVTGTEAFF
TRBD1,TRBJ2-2,-,TRBV2,TGTGCCAGCAGGTCACAGGGGGCCGGGGAGCTGTTTTTT,CASRSQGAGELFF
TRBD1,TRBJ1-2,-,TRBV2,TGTGCCAGCAGGGCGTGGGACAGCTATGGCTACACCTTC,CASRAWDSYGYTF
-,TRBJ1-1,-,TRBV6-6,TGTGCCAGCAGTTACTTGGGGGGGGACACTGAAGCTTTCTTT,CASSYLGGDTEAFF
TRBD2,TRBJ2-1,once,TRBV7-2,TGTGCCAGCAGCTTATACGGACTAGCCACACGCCTAGGCGAGCAGTTCTTC,CASSLYGLATRLGEQFF
-,TRBJ1-2,once,TRBV5-1,TGCGCCAGCAGCTTGGCCGATCGCGGTGACTATGGCTACACCTTC,CASSLADRGDYGYTF
-,TRBJ2-3,-,TRBV9,TGTGCCAGCAGCGTAGCCGGGGGACGCACAGATACGCAGTATTTT,CASSVAGGRTDTQYF
-,TRBJ1-1,-,TRBV10-3,TGTGCCACGGGGGGACAACCGACCTTGGGCACTGAAGCTTTCTTT,CATGGQPTLGTEAFF
TRBD1,TRBJ2-7,once,TRBV2,TGTGCCAGCAGCGGACAGGGCACCTACGAGCAGTACTTC,CASSGQGTYEQYF
-,TRBJ1-1,-,TRBV2,TGTGCCAGCAGTGAAGACAGTGAAGCTTTCTTT,CASSEDSEAFF